The 5 T cell receptor beta chains presented below share a single source sample, sequenced in a study of T cells in Graves' hyperthyroidism and ophthalmopathy. Using RNA transcripts as the source, TCR beta CDR3 regions were amplified. Using the HTBI primer set, a first-round RT-PCR was run on the TCR CDR3. TCRdb processed the multiplex PCR reads anew with MiXCR; each CDR3 protein has one entry. The sample lists 550,000 to 600,000 distinct CDR3 sequences, 13% to 15% occurring once. Sequencing was performed on blood. The receptor set was obtained from a woman aged 18 to 35 with Graves' ophthalmopathy.

Comments on this clonotype: A much larger clone lies a single base off, so this may be a read error. The J gene is TRBJ1-1, the V gene TRBV20-1; D remains unclear. The CDR3 is 14 amino acids. Germline V CDR1 and CDR2: DFQATT, SNEGSKA (reference sequence). Trimming pared 2 bases from V and 3 bases from J, leaving 13 bases between. The CDR3, as DNA: TGCAGTGCTAGAAACAAGGGTTGGGACACTGAAGCTTTCTTT. Encoded protein: CSARNKGWDTEAFF.

This clonotype was recorded at least ten times. This chain uses TRBV7-2 with TRBJ2-1; D gene ambiguous. Deletions cut 5 bases from V and 1 base from J, with 12 bases between. Looked up from germline, CDR1 is SGHTA and CDR2 is FQGNSA. The CDR3 totals 15 residues. The CDR3 DNA sequence: TGTGCCAGCAGCCTCGTAGTCGGTTCCTACAATGAGCAGTTCTTC. Protein: CASSLVVGSYNEQFF.

To note about this clonotype: The conserved closing phenylalanine or tryptophan is absent in this CDR3, likely reflecting a read error. J is TRBJ1-2 and V is TRBV3-1; maybe TRBD1 (6 bases). The CDR3 spans 15 residues. From germline, CDR1 is LGHDT and CDR2 YNNKEL (reference sequence). Trimming left V 4 bases short and J 8 bases short, with 20 bases between. CDR3 in amino acids: CASSPLTGAGGGYTL. The CDR3 bases are TGTGCCAGCAGCCCACTCACGGGGGCCGGGGGGGGCTACACCCTC.

There are a few counts of this clonotype. V and J are TRBV7-3 and TRBJ2-7; D uncertain. Germline V gene lookup returns CDR1 SGHTA and CDR2 FQGTGA. The CDR3 extends over 16 amino acids. Trimming took off 3 bases at V and 1 base at J, with 16 bases between the two ends. CDR3 protein: CASSFPTGLQSYEQYF. CDR3 DNA sequence: TGTGCCAGCAGCTTTCCCACTGGCCTACAATCCTACGAGCAGTACTTC.

This clonotype appeared a few times. The chain links TRBV18 to TRBJ1-1; possibly TRBD1 for D (6 bases). The CDR3 covers 15 residues. Germline V gene sequence: CDR1 KGHSH, CDR2 LQKENI. The ends were cut back, 3 bases at V and 6 bases at J, with 17 bases in the middle. Here the CDR3 reads CASSPDMTGGAEAFF. DNA of the CDR3: TGTGCCAGCTCACCTGATATGACAGGCGGCGCTGAAGCTTTCTTT. The full variable domain, its missing parts supplied by reference TRBV18 and TRBJ1-1, is NAGVMQNPRHLVRRRGQEARLRCSPMKGHSHVYWYRQLPEEGLKFMVYLQKENIIDESGMPKERFSAEFPKEGPSILRIQQVVRGDSAAYFCASSPDMTGGAEAFFGQGTRLTVV.